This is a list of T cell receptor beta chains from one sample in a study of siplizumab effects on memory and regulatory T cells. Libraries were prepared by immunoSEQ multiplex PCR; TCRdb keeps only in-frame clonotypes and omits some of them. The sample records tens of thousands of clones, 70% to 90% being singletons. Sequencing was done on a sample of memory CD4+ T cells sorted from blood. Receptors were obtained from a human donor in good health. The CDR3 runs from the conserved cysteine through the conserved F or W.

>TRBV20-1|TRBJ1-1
CSAFQGGEAFF
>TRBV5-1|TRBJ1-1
CASSRTTGLNTEAFF
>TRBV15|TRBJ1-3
CATSRDSGDGNTIYF
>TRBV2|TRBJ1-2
CATRGQGIGYTF
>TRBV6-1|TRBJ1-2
CASSPGTGDYGYTF
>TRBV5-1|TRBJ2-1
CASSSGGSYNEQFF
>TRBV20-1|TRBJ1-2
CSAAMIGGYTF
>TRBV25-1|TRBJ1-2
CASSESGREDGYTF
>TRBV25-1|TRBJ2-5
CASSPRGGRLETQYF
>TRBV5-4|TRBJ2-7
CASSAQGTATYEQYF
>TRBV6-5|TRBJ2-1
CASSRAIRLYNEQFF
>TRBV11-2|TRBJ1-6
CASSLYGYNSPLHF
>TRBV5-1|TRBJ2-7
CASSLDRGVSYEQYF
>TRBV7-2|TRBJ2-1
CASSLTVEQFF
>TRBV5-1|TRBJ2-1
CASIPLGGYNEQFF